These 22 T cell receptor beta chains share one sample of origin, sequenced in a study of relationships among human T cell subsets (dated by TCRdb to the early 2010s). Library creation used multiplex PCR. Sequencing instrument: 454 GS FLX. TCR alpha and beta CDR3 regions were amplified from mRNA by semiquantitative ARM-PCR. In ARM-PCR, tagged nested gene-specific primers were applied first, and communal superprimers then carried out the exponential amplification. TCRdb trimmed public reads at Q25 via fastp, called clones via MiXCR and kept in-frame beta chains. Records with the same CDR3 protein are collapsed into one entry carrying the most frequent genes and DNA. This sample gives over 13,000 distinct CDR3 sequences in total; around two thirds of them show up just once. Of the sample, 30% to 45% is held by the ten largest clones. Sequenced: total T cells sorted from blood. The sample's cell subset or site label, decoded: CD3+ T cells in general. The source of these receptors is a middle-aged man in good health.

The V and J genes are TRBV11-3 and TRBJ2-1; 12 nucleotides agree with TRBD2. The V and J ends lost 5 bases and 2 bases, in that order; junction bases with no gene match: 10. Germline CDR1 and CDR2: SGHNT and YENEEA. The CDR3 is 18 residues long. The CDR3 DNA is TGTGCCAGCAGCCCAACTAGCGGGGGGCTCGGCCCCTACAATGAGCAGTTCTTC. Translating gives CASSPTSGGLGPYNEQFF.

The rearrangement links TRBV14 to TRBJ1-1; D remains unclear. The CDR3 has 13 amino acids. The germline V and J ends were trimmed by 4 bases and 6 bases, with 12 bases remaining between them. Germline V lookup: CDR1 SGHDN, CDR2 FVKESK. The CDR3 is CASSPHLEAEAFF. The CDR3 DNA is TGTGCCAGCAGCCCTCATCTTGAGGCTGAAGCTTTCTTT.

The DNA of the CDR3 is TGTGCCAGCAGTCAAAGGAACACCGGGGAGCTGTTTTTT. Translated: CASSQRNTGELFF. This chain uses TRBV28 with TRBJ2-2; D not certain. CDR1 and CDR2 (germline): MDHEN, SYDVKM. The V and J ends lost 5 bases and 1 base respectively, with 5 bases between them. This CDR3 has 13 amino acids.

This clonotype was recorded a few times. The chain couples TRBV5-4 to TRBJ2-1, with 10 positions matching TRBD2. The CDR3 consists of 16 residues. Germline assignment: CDR1 SGHNT and CDR2 YYREEE (reference sequence). With 4 bases clipped from V and 2 bases from J, the junction kept 6 bases outside the gene matches. In DNA, the CDR3 is TGTGCCAGCAGCCCCCATAGCGGGAGGACCTACAATGAGCAGTTCTTC. This translates into CASSPHSGRTYNEQFF.

The CDR3 coding sequence is TGTGCCAGCAGCTTAGGTCCAGCGGGGGGGGCCGGTGAGACCCAGTACTTC. Translation: CASSLGPAGGAGETQYF. The chain couples TRBV7-6 to TRBJ2-5; 10 bases line up with TRBD2. Germline CDR1 and CDR2: SGHVS and FNYEAQ. There are 17 residues in the CDR3. J lost 5 bases, V lost 1 base, and 10 bases had no gene match. Drawing the rest from reference TRBV7-6 and TRBJ2-5, the complete variable domain is GAGVSQSPRYKVTKRGQDVALRCDPISGHVSLYWYRQALGQGPEFLTYFNYEAQQDKSGLPNDRFSAERPEGSISTLTIQRTEQRDSAMYRCASSLGPAGGAGETQYFGPGTRLLVL.

This chain links TRBV12-3 or TRBV12-4 with TRBJ1-5; unclear D gene. The CDR3 covers 14 residues. Trimming left V 6 bases short and J 0 bases short, with 9 bases between. This CDR3 reads CASSSRNSNQPQHF. The DNA of the CDR3 is TGTGCCAGCAGCTCACGTAATAGCAATCAGCCCCAGCATTTT.

The sample holds one count of this clonotype. The genes are TRBV20-1 and TRBJ2-7; possibly TRBD1 or TRBD2 for D (5 bases each). This CDR3 has 12 amino acids. V was pared by 3 bases and J by 7 bases, with 13 bases between. Germline-derived CDR1 and CDR2 are DFQATT and SNEGSKA (reference sequence). The DNA for the CDR3 is TGCAGTGCTAGTTCAGGGCCGGGGGAGCAGTACTTC. Its translation: CSASSGPGEQYF.

V usage is TRBV7-9 and J usage is TRBJ2-3; 9 positions match TRBD1. Germline-derived CDR1 and CDR2 are SEHNR and FQNEAQ (reference sequence). The ends lost 5 bases at V and 6 bases at J; junction bases unmatched: 12. This CDR3 spans 16 amino acids. The CDR3 region has the DNA TGTGCCAGCAGCATGGACAGGGGTCTGCGAAGGGATACGCAGTATTTT. As protein: CASSMDRGLRRDTQYF. Variable domain in full (rest from reference TRBV7-9 and TRBJ2-3): DTGVSQNPRHKITKRGQNVTFRCDPISEHNRLYWYRQTLGQGPEFLTYFQNEAQLEKSRLLSDRFSAERPKGSFSTLEIQRTEQGDSAMYLCASSMDRGLRRDTQYFGPGTRLTVL.

The chain links TRBV30 to TRBJ2-7; D is ambiguous. The length of the CDR3 is 10 residues. Looked up from germline, CDR1 is GTSNPN and CDR2 is SVGIG (reference sequence). The V end lost 2 bases, the J end lost 5 bases, and 4 bases lay between the germline ends. This CDR3 is CAWSTHEQYF. In DNA, the CDR3 is TGTGCCTGGAGTACCCACGAGCAGTACTTC.

J is TRBJ1-1 and V is TRBV10-3; tentatively, D is TRBD1 (5 bases). Germline CDR1 reads ENHRY; CDR2 reads SYGVKD. The germline V and J ends were trimmed by 0 bases and 1 base, with 9 bases remaining between them. This CDR3 contains 15 residues. CDR3 nucleotides: TGTGCCATCAGTGAGTCGAACGGGGGGAACACTGAAGCTTTCTTT. Protein product: CAISESNGGNTEAFF.

The chain has TRBV10-3 and TRBJ2-2; D gene ambiguous. Germline assignment: CDR1 ENHRY and CDR2 SYGVKD. The CDR3 covers 14 residues. V dropped 10 bases and J dropped 3 bases, with 15 bases sitting between them. The CDR3 sequence is CATRRAVDTGELFF. CDR3 coding DNA: TGTGCCACGAGACGGGCCGTGGACACCGGGGAGCTGTTTTTT.

The rearrangement links TRBV6-5 to TRBJ2-7; tentative D call: TRBD1 (5 bases). Trimming removed 0 bases from V and 6 bases from J, with 12 bases in between. The CDR3 consists of 14 residues. CDR1 is MNHEY, CDR2 SVGAGI, per germline. CDR3 sequence (DNA): TGTGCCAGCAGTTACTCTACAGCAGGGTTCGAGCAGTACTTC. Amino acids: CASSYSTAGFEQYF.

The chain is built from TRBV27 and TRBJ1-5; D gene unclear. The germline CDR1 and CDR2 sequences are MNHEY and SMNVEV (reference sequence). There are 15 residues in the CDR3. V was clipped by 6 bases and J by 3 bases, with 15 bases between them. The CDR3 sequence is CASSLLSASNQPQHF. Written as DNA, the CDR3 is TGTGCCAGCAGCCTCCTTTCAGCATCCAATCAGCCCCAGCATTTT.

This sequence joins TRBV20-1 and TRBJ2-1; TRBD2 matches at 8 bases. Per germline, CDR1 DFQATT and CDR2 SNEGSKA (reference sequence). Germline trimming cut 3 bases from V and 6 bases from J; bases unmatched to any gene: 1. CDR3 size: 12 residues. The CDR3 loop is CSASGRANEQFF. CDR3 coding DNA: TGCAGTGCTAGCGGGAGGGCCAATGAGCAGTTCTTC.

The rearrangement joins TRBV11-2 to TRBJ2-1; TRBD2 matches 9 bases. The CDR3 has 15 amino acids. V lost 4 bases, J lost 8 bases, and 9 bases stayed unmatched. CDR1 is SGHAT and CDR2 is FQNNGV in the germline V gene. The DNA for the CDR3 is TGTGCCAGCAGCTCTTATAGCGGGAGAATGTATGAGCAGTTCTTC. Translated: CASSSYSGRMYEQFF.

This chain connects TRBV28 to TRBJ2-7, with a weak D call TRBD2 (5 bases). The V and J ends lost 2 bases and 0 bases respectively, with 5 bases between them. CDR1 MDHEN and CDR2 SYDVKM come from the germline V gene. The CDR3 contains 13 residues. For the CDR3, the DNA is TGTGCCAGCAGTTTAGGGAGCTCCTACGAGCAGTACTTC. It encodes CASSLGSSYEQYF.

The chain combines TRBV29-1 with TRBJ2-7; 8 bases map to TRBD2. Looked up from germline, CDR1 is SQVTM and CDR2 is ANQGSEA. The CDR3 extends over 11 amino acids. V shed 6 bases and J 6 bases; nucleotides not matched to a gene: 4. The CDR3 nucleotides are TGCAGCGTGGGGACTAGGGGCGAGCAGTACTTC. Its protein is CSVGTRGEQYF.

The J gene is TRBJ2-3, the V gene TRBV30; TRBD1 matches at 7 bases. The trim removed 0 bases at V and 6 bases at J, leaving 6 bases unmatched. This CDR3 region has 14 residues. The germline CDR1 and CDR2 sequences are GTSNPN and SVGIG (reference sequence). Here the CDR3 DNA reads TGTGCCTGGAGTGTAGGGGGCAAAGGGGATACGCAGTATTTT. It encodes CAWSVGGKGDTQYF.

For this clonotype: Relative to the germline gene, one junction end is altered; a read error may explain this. CDR3 sequence (DNA): TGTGCCATCACCAAGGAGGTGGTTGGAAACACCATATATTTT. Its translation is CAITKEVVGNTIYF. The rearrangement links TRBV10-2 to TRBJ1-3; D remains ambiguous. This CDR3 contains 14 residues. Germline values: CDR1 WSHSY, CDR2 SAAADI.

The chain uses TRBV21-1 and TRBJ2-3; the table's D call, TRBD1, has no DNA check behind it. TRBV21-1 is a known pseudogene. This CDR3 has 16 amino acids. The CDR3 loop reads CAREVTGTVSTDTQYF. The CDR3, as DNA: TGTGCCAGGGAGGTTACAGGGACCGTTAGCACAGATACGCAGTATTTT.

The chain employs TRBV29-1 and TRBJ2-1, with TRBD2 identical over 11 bases. There are 13 residues in the CDR3. Germline CDR1 reads SQVTM; CDR2 reads ANQGSEA. J was trimmed by 5 bases and V by 7 bases; bases with no gene match: 4. This chain's CDR3 is CSGRLAGNNEQFF. CDR3 nucleotides: TGCAGCGGCCGACTAGCGGGGAACAATGAGCAGTTCTTC.

The chain links TRBV2 to TRBJ2-1; 7 bases match TRBD1. Germline-derived CDR1 and CDR2 are SNHLY and FYNNEI. The J segment lost 8 bases and the V segment lost 3 bases, leaving 13 bases of the junction unmatched. This CDR3 region has 16 residues. The CDR3 DNA follows: TGTGCCAGCAGTGAGACCCCGGGACAGAGAAGAGATGAGCAGTTCTTC. Residues: CASSETPGQRRDEQFF.